The clone carrying this T cell receptor beta chain was recorded only once. The antigen is unknown. The data originate from a study of cytomegalovirus exposure and HLA in healthy donors. Whole-study context: Early released data had about 80 million unique TCRs, all coming from HLA-typed donors. Researchers found that roughly 80% of around 400 genotyped donors fell within the Caucasian-associated ancestry cluster. Study-wide results and caveats: In vitro work confirmed that a few CMV-associated chains recognize CMV antigens. Only CMV serostatus was available as immune exposure information.

Primers: 60 Vbeta forward and 13 Jbeta reverse. The protocol was immunoSEQ multiplex PCR, while the TCRdb copy is restricted to in-frame clones and leaves out a portion. The data show 130,000 to 150,000 clones, with approximately 77% seen just once and nearly 5% held by the top ten. There are 13 residues in the CDR3. With V trimmed by 3 bases and J by 9 bases, 8 bases remained unmatched. Germline V gene data show CDR1 as SGHVS and CDR2 as FQNEAQ. Source material: PBMCs. The chain links TRBV7-8 to TRBJ2-7; 7 bases are a match to TRBD1. This clonotype was obtained from a woman in her 50s in good health and CMV-seronegative. CDR3 sequence (DNA): TGTGCCAGCAGCTTGGAAGCGAGACAGGGGCAGTACTTC. Its protein is CASSLEARQGQYF.